The 3 T cell receptor beta chains presented below share a single source sample, sequenced in a study of blood T cell repertoires in COVID-19. Profiling relied on immunoSEQ multiplex PCR, and the TCRdb table lists in-frame clones only, not all of them. The sample has about 120,000 clones, about four fifths seen once; the top ten hold under 5%. The sequencing input was peripheral blood. These receptors were obtained from a woman at least 80 years old with acute or convalescent COVID-19.

The chain joins TRBV30 to TRBJ1-4; maybe TRBD1 (6 bases). This CDR3 has 15 amino acids. The germline V and J ends were trimmed by 3 bases and 1 base, with 12 bases remaining between them. Per the germline V gene, CDR1 is GTSNPN and CDR2 is SVGIG (reference sequence). CDR3 amino acids: CAWRRGGGTNEKLFF. The CDR3 DNA is TGTGCCTGGAGGAGAGGGGGGGGAACTAATGAAAAACTGTTTTTT. Using reference TRBV30 and TRBJ1-4 for the parts outside the CDR3, the full variable domain is SQTIHQWPATLVQPVGSPLSLECTVEGTSNPNLYWYRQAAGRGLQLLFYSVGIGQISSEVPQNLSASRPQDRQFILSSKKLLLSDSGFYLCAWRRGGGTNEKLFFGSGTQLSVL.

The chain has TRBV24-1 and TRBJ1-2; no clear D gene. Germline V gives CDR1 KGHDR, CDR2 SFDVKD. Trimming stripped 1 base from V and 6 bases from J, with 5 bases between. This CDR3 comprises 12 residues. DNA of the CDR3: TGTGCCACCAGTGATTTCGTTGATGGCTACACCTTC. Translating it yields CATSDFVDGYTF.

The CDR3 sequence: CAWSPRGQPFNQPQHF. As DNA, the CDR3 is TGTGCCTGGAGTCCAAGGGGACAGCCCTTCAATCAGCCCCAGCATTTT. The chain combines TRBV30 with TRBJ1-5; TRBD1 agrees at 7 bases. Germline V gene lookup returns CDR1 GTSNPN and CDR2 SVGIG (reference sequence). Unmatched junction bases numbered 10, after V lost 2 bases and J lost 3 bases. The CDR3 is made up of 16 amino acids.